This is a list of T cell receptor beta chains from one sample in a study of cytomegalovirus exposure and HLA in healthy donors. The protocol was immunoSEQ multiplex PCR, while the TCRdb copy is restricted to in-frame clones and leaves out a portion. Of about 130,000 clones in the sample, roughly 85% were seen once. Material for sequencing was PBMCs. These receptors all come from a boy aged 5-17 years in good health and CMV-seronegative. CDR3s include the opening cysteine and the closing phenylalanine or tryptophan. The D gene is left open where the match is weak. Some rows have no size entry. The others give once, few or many, or a class for an expanded clone.

clone_size	v_call	cdr3_length	j_call	d_call	cdr3_nt	cdr3_aa
few	TRBV7-9	13	TRBJ1-1	TRBD1	TGTGCCAGCAGCTTAAACAGGGGCACTGAAGCTTTCTTT	CASSLNRGTEAFF
-	TRBV5-1	17	TRBJ2-2	-	TGCGCCAGCAGCTTGGCCGGAGGTAGCGTGAACACCGGGGAGCTGTTTTTT	CASSLAGGSVNTGELFF
-	TRBV27	15	TRBJ1-4	TRBD1	TGTGCCAGCAGTTTCGCGGGACAGGGAAATGAAAAACTGTTTTTT	CASSFAGQGNEKLFF
-	TRBV5-1	14	TRBJ2-5	TRBD1	TGCGCCAGCAGGGGGACAGGTATGAGTGAGACCCAGTACTTC	CASRGTGMSETQYF
-	TRBV27	13	TRBJ1-2	-	TGTGCCAGCAGTCCCAGGACTTTCTATGGCTACACCTTC	CASSPRTFYGYTF
-	TRBV4-2	13	TRBJ2-1	-	TGTGCCAGCAGCCAAGATAACGGGGGTGAGCAGTTCTTC	CASSQDNGGEQFF
-	TRBV5-1	15	TRBJ2-7	-	TGCGCCAGCAGCCTCTCGAGGGCCGACTCCTACGAGCAGTACTTC	CASSLSRADSYEQYF
-	TRBV7-2	16	TRBJ2-5	-	TGTGCCAGCATCGAACAAACCGGGGAGGGGGTAGAGACCCAGTACTTC	CASIEQTGEGVETQYF
-	TRBV6-1	15	TRBJ2-7	TRBD2	TGTGCCAGCAGCTGGGACGGCGGGGGAACCTACGAGCAGTACTTC	CASSWDGGGTYEQYF
few	TRBV11-2	11	TRBJ2-3	-	TGTGCCAGCAGCCTCACAGATACGCAGTATTTT	CASSLTDTQYF
-	TRBV4-3	15	TRBJ2-7	-	TGCGCCAGCAGCCAAGATAGAAGCGGACTCTACGAGCAGTACTTC	CASSQDRSGLYEQYF
-	TRBV19	14	TRBJ1-1	-	TGTGCCAGTAGTGCCCTGACAGTGAACACTGAAGCTTTCTTT	CASSALTVNTEAFF
-	TRBV19	14	TRBJ1-1	TRBD1	TGTGCCAGTACCCCCAACAGGGGGAACACTGAAGCTTTCTTT	CASTPNRGNTEAFF
-	TRBV11-3	17	TRBJ2-3	-	TGTGCCAGCAGCTTAGATAGTGGGAGATTCTCCACAGATACGCAGTATTTT	CASSLDSGRFSTDTQYF
-	TRBV18	13	TRBJ1-2	-	TGTGCCAGCTCACTGACAGGAAACTATGGCTACACCTTC	CASSLTGNYGYTF
-	TRBV4-3	17	TRBJ1-5	-	TGCGCCAGCAGCCAAGACCTGGACCAGGGAAAGGGTCAGCCCCAGCATTTT	CASSQDLDQGKGQPQHF
-	TRBV11-3	15	TRBJ2-5	TRBD1	TGTGCCAGCAGCCCCCGGACAGGGATGCAAGAGACCCAGTACTTC	CASSPRTGMQETQYF
-	TRBV6-4	15	TRBJ1-3	-	TGTGCCAGCAGTGACTCTACAGGGTTTGGAAACACCATATATTTT	CASSDSTGFGNTIYF
-	TRBV7-9	15	TRBJ2-7	-	TGTTCCAGCAGCTTTAGCCTGACAGATATTCACGAGCAGTACTTC	CSSSFSLTDIHEQYF
many	TRBV2	14	TRBJ2-1	-	TGTGCCAGCAACACGATCGGAGGGCCTGATGAGCAGTTCTTC	CASNTIGGPDEQFF
-	TRBV5-1	14	TRBJ2-2	-	TGCGCCAGCAGCTTGGTCATGAACACCGGGGAGCTGTTTTTT	CASSLVMNTGELFF
-	TRBV27	13	TRBJ1-1	-	TGTGCCAGCAGTTACGGACAGAGAACTGAAGCTTTCTTT	CASSYGQRTEAFF
few	TRBV28	15	TRBJ2-7	TRBD1	TGTGCCAGCAGCTCCCCTGGGACAGGGGACAACGAGCAGTACTTC	CASSSPGTGDNEQYF
-	TRBV12-5	18	TRBJ2-7	TRBD2	TGTGCTAGTGGTTTGGTACGACTAGCGGGACCGGTCTTCTACGAGCAGTACTTC	CASGLVRLAGPVFYEQYF
few	TRBV5-5	14	TRBJ1-1	TRBD1	TGTGCCAGCAGCTTGGTGCGACAGGGGTATGAAGCTTTCTTT	CASSLVRQGYEAFF
-	TRBV11-3	15	TRBJ1-1	-	TGTGCCAGCAGCTTAGGGCCAGGGCAGAACACTGAAGCTTTCTTT	CASSLGPGQNTEAFF
-	TRBV6-5	16	TRBJ2-2	TRBD2	TGTGCCAGCAGTTACCCGAGGGCGGGAGGGGTGGAGGAGCTGTTTTTT	CASSYPRAGGVEELFF
-	TRBV29-1	12	TRBJ1-2	-	TGCAGCGTTCGATGGGACAAGGGGGGCTACACCTTC	CSVRWDKGGYTF
-	TRBV7-9	15	TRBJ1-2	-	TGTGCCAGCAGCTTCCGGGACATAACTAACTATGGCTACACCTTC	CASSFRDITNYGYTF
-	TRBV10-1	11	TRBJ2-2	-	TGCGCCAGCACCAACGGGGGGGAGCTGTTTTTT	CASTNGGELFF
few	TRBV5-4	13	TRBJ1-1	-	TGTGCCAGCAGCTTGGGGGGGCCAACTGAAGCTTTCTTT	CASSLGGPTEAFF
-	TRBV2	14	TRBJ2-3	-	TGTGCCAGCAGTGAAGTTGAGGGTACAGATACGCAGTATTTT	CASSEVEGTDTQYF
-	TRBV5-4	13	TRBJ1-2	-	TGTGCCAGCAGCTTCCAGTCTAACTATGGCTACACCTTC	CASSFQSNYGYTF
-	TRBV7-8	18	TRBJ2-5	TRBD1	TGTGCCAGCAGCCTGGGACAGGGGAGTGGGGGTGCCCAAGAGACCCAGTACTTC	CASSLGQGSGGAQETQYF
once	TRBV15	15	TRBJ1-1	-	TGTGCCACCAGCAGAGTAGCGGGTTGGATCACTGAAGCTTTCTTT	CATSRVAGWITEAFF
-	TRBV30	13	TRBJ1-5	-	TGTGCCTGGAGTCAGGGTCAGGAACAGCCCCAGCATTTT	CAWSQGQEQPQHF
-	TRBV7-9	14	TRBJ2-3	-	TGTGCCAGCAGCTTAGTCTCCTCCACAGATACGCAGTATTTT	CASSLVSSTDTQYF
-	TRBV11-3	15	TRBJ2-7	TRBD1	TGTGCCAGCAGCAGAGGGGGCTACCCCTACTACGAGCAGTACTTC	CASSRGGYPYYEQYF
-	TRBV7-9	14	TRBJ2-2	-	TGTGCCAGCACTCTAGGAGGGATAACCGGGGAGCTGTTTTTT	CASTLGGITGELFF
-	TRBV4-1	16	TRBJ2-1	-	TGCGCCAGCAGCCAAGGTTACAGCGGGCCCTACAATGAGCAGTTCTTC	CASSQGYSGPYNEQFF
-	TRBV9	15	TRBJ2-3	TRBD2	TGTGCCAGCAGCGTAGCTAGCGGCCCCACAGATACGCAGTATTTT	CASSVASGPTDTQYF
-	TRBV4-1	14	TRBJ2-1	-	TGCGCCAGCAGCCGGGGACTGCTAGACAATGAGCAGTTCTTC	CASSRGLLDNEQFF
-	TRBV11-2	15	TRBJ2-1	TRBD2	TGTGCCAGCAGCTTAGGACTAGCGTTCGAGGATGAGCAGTTCTTC	CASSLGLAFEDEQFF
few	TRBV5-4	14	TRBJ2-5	-	TGTGCCAGCAGCTTTAGGCTAGTCGAAGAGACCCAGTACTTC	CASSFRLVEETQYF
once	TRBV5-1	16	TRBJ1-6	-	TGCGCCAGCAGCGGGGAGGGTCCCGGGCATAATTCACCCCTCCACTTT	CASSGEGPGHNSPLHF
-	TRBV18	16	TRBJ2-1	TRBD2	TGTGCCAGCTCACCAACTAGCGGGAGCTCCTACAATGAGCAGTTCTTC	CASSPTSGSSYNEQFF
-	TRBV6-4	14	TRBJ2-5	-	TGTGCCAGCAGCCCGGGACCCAGCGGGGAGACCCAGTACTTC	CASSPGPSGETQYF
-	TRBV9	17	TRBJ2-7	TRBD1	TGTGCCAGCAGCGGCTCCCTATTGACAGGGTCTCCCCACGAGCAGTACTTC	CASSGSLLTGSPHEQYF